This TCR beta chain was found in a study of blood T cell repertoires in COVID-19. For the study at large: COVID-19 samples, acute and convalescent, were from the United States, Italy and Spain.

Original processing methods: The assay estimated nucleated cells by amplifying reference gene primers. The data were produced by immunoSEQ multiplex PCR, yet TCRdb's version contains in-frame clones alone and is incomplete. V, J and clone size reflect that table, while D and trimming were determined from the DNA. The sample carries 250,000 to 350,000 clones, about nine tenths recorded once. Sequencing input: peripheral blood. This TCR came from a woman in her twenties or thirties with active or convalescent COVID-19.

CDR3 sequence reads: CASGGEGYGYTF. In nucleotides, the CDR3 is TGTGCCAGCGGCGGGGAGGGCTATGGCTACACCTTC. V gene TRBV2 combines with J gene TRBJ1-2; D remains ambiguous. Deletions cut 8 bases from V and 4 bases from J, with 11 bases between. The germline CDR1 and CDR2 sequences are SNHLY and FYNNEI. This CDR3 comprises 12 residues.